These 10 T cell receptor beta chains came from one sample sequenced in a study of T-cell memory formation after mild COVID-19. Each CDR3 protein gets one entry after TCRdb re-called the 5' RACE reads with MiXCR. The sample includes roughly 350,000 distinct CDR3 sequences, around 21% of them seen just once. Sequencing used PBMCs or a T cell subset sorted from them (not recorded which). The receptors were sampled from an adult woman who had mild COVID-19 (a few samples of this study predate the infection). Cell type and time point are not known.

V gene TRBV29-1 combines with J gene TRBJ2-3; 10 bases match TRBD1. Per the germline V gene, CDR1 is SQVTM and CDR2 is ANQGSEA. The CDR3 extends over 15 amino acids. V gave up 6 bases and J gave up 3 bases; unmatched junction bases: 9. CDR3 amino acids: CSVAKGQGRTDTQYF. DNA of the CDR3: TGCAGCGTCGCCAAGGGACAGGGGAGAACAGATACGCAGTATTTT.

This clonotype occurred a few times. This chain links TRBV2 with TRBJ2-1; 11 bases match TRBD2. The CDR3 runs to 16 residues. With 4 bases clipped from V and 7 bases from J, the junction kept 9 bases outside the gene matches. The germline V gene encodes CDR1 SNHLY and CDR2 FYNNEI. The CDR3: CASSGLSGGARNEQFF. The CDR3 DNA sequence: TGTGCCAGCAGTGGGCTTAGCGGGGGGGCACGGAATGAGCAGTTCTTC.

The chain has TRBV7-2 and TRBJ2-7; 8 positions agree with TRBD2. Unmatched junction bases numbered 13, after V lost 3 bases and J lost 0 bases. The CDR3 has 18 residues. CDR1 is SGHTA and CDR2 is FQGNSA in the germline V gene. CDR3 amino acids: CASSLTWNSGTGSYEQYF. CDR3 coding DNA: TGTGCCAGCAGCTTGACATGGAATAGCGGGACGGGCTCCTACGAGCAGTACTTC.

This clonotype was seen only a few times. The chain joins TRBV7-6 to TRBJ2-1; D is unresolved. The V gene's germline CDR1 is SGHVS and CDR2 FNYEAQ. CDR3 length: 13 amino acids. V was trimmed by 3 bases and J by 6 bases, leaving 9 bases between them. CDR3 in amino acids: CASSFELSNEQFF. The CDR3 region has the DNA TGTGCCAGCAGCTTCGAGCTATCCAATGAGCAGTTCTTC.

The chain couples TRBV12-3 or TRBV12-4 to TRBJ1-2, with 12 bases that match TRBD1. This CDR3 spans 14 amino acids. Germline trimming cut 3 bases from V and 8 bases from J; bases unmatched to any gene: 4. CDR3 sequence: CASSLGQGAAGYTF. The CDR3 DNA follows: TGTGCCAGCAGTTTGGGACAGGGGGCGGCGGGCTACACCTTC.

CDR3 amino acids: CASGQAGETQYF. For the CDR3, the DNA is TGTGCTAGTGGCCAAGCTGGGGAGACCCAGTACTTC. The rearrangement joins TRBV12-5 to TRBJ2-5, with no clear D. Germline V CDR1 and CDR2: LGHNT, FRNRAP. The CDR3 runs 12 residues. Trimming pared 6 bases from V and 5 bases from J, leaving 10 bases between.

The chain carries TRBV4-2 and TRBJ2-3, with D uncertain. The germline CDR1 and CDR2 sequences are LGHNA and YNFKEQ. V gave up 0 bases and J gave up 3 bases, with 7 bases separating them. The CDR3 has 14 amino acids. CDR3 residues: CASSQDLATDTQYF. In DNA form, the CDR3 reads TGTGCCAGCAGCCAAGATCTCGCGACAGATACGCAGTATTTT.

The chain combines TRBV19 with TRBJ1-2; weak D call: TRBD1 (6 bases). The V end was cut by 4 bases, the J end by 10 bases, with 16 bases between. CDR3 size: 13 residues. Germline V CDR1 and CDR2: LNHDA, SQIVND (reference sequence). DNA for the CDR3: TGTGCCAGTAGTAAAGCCACAGGGCGTCTCTACACCTTC. Translated, it gives CASSKATGRLYTF.

The genes are TRBV18 and TRBJ2-1; no clear D. CDR1 KGHSH and CDR2 LQKENI come from the germline V gene. V was clipped by 2 bases and J by 9 bases, with 11 bases between them. The CDR3 runs 13 residues. CDR3 nucleotides: TGTGCCAGCTCACCAGAGATCCCAATTGAGCAGTTCTTC. Its translation: CASSPEIPIEQFF.

The chain has TRBV7-2 and TRBJ2-3, with D perhaps TRBD2 (5 bases). Looked up from germline, CDR1 is SGHTA and CDR2 is FQGNSA. The CDR3 has 13 residues. The V and J ends lost 3 bases and 6 bases respectively, with 10 bases between them. CDR3 amino acids: CASSFTSDDTQYF. The CDR3 DNA sequence: TGTGCCAGCAGCTTTACTAGTGATGATACGCAGTATTTT.